One and the same sample provided the 24 T cell receptor beta chains below, sequenced in a study of T-cell memory formation after mild COVID-19. TCRdb re-called the 5' RACE reads through MiXCR, storing one row per CDR3 protein. The table includes 400,000 to 500,000 distinct CDR3 sequences, 20% detected once. Sample: PBMCs or a T cell subset sorted from them (not recorded which). The receptors were gathered from an adult woman who had mild COVID-19 (a few samples of this study predate the infection). Cell type and time point are not known.

V and J are TRBV7-2 and TRBJ2-1; D might be TRBD1 or TRBD2, each matching 5 bases. In germline, CDR1 is SGHTA, CDR2 FQGNSA. Trimming left V 4 bases short and J 7 bases short, with 17 bases between. There are 15 residues in the CDR3. The CDR3 bases are TGTGCCAGCAGCTCGAGTAGACGGGGCGGTAATGAGCAGTTCTTC. It is translated as CASSSSRRGGNEQFF. Full variable domain (remainder filled in from reference TRBV7-2 and TRBJ2-1): GAGVSQSPSNKVTEKGKDVELRCDPISGHTALYWYRQSLGQGLEFLIYFQGNSAPDKSGLPSDRFSAERTGGSVSTLTIQRTQQEDSAVYLCASSSSRRGGNEQFFGPGTRLTVL.

The gene calls are TRBV3-1 and TRBJ1-5; D gene uncertain. V was trimmed by 2 bases and J by 0 bases, leaving 8 bases between them. The CDR3 sequence is 15 residues long. Germline loops: CDR1 LGHDT, CDR2 YNNKEL (reference sequence). In DNA, the CDR3 is TGTGCCAGCAGCCAACCGCACTATAGCAATCAGCCCCAGCATTTT. Its translation: CASSQPHYSNQPQHF.

This clonotype was counted between two and nine times. The chain recombines TRBV6-5 with TRBJ2-7; TRBD2 agrees at 15 bases. The V gene's germline CDR1 is MNHEY and CDR2 SVGAGI. The CDR3 is made up of 15 amino acids. V shed 6 bases and J 2 bases; nucleotides not matched to a gene: 2. CDR3 in DNA: TGTGCCAGCAGGGGACTAGCGGGAGGAGCCTACGAGCAGTACTTC. Amino acids: CASRGLAGGAYEQYF.

The chain recombines TRBV6-6 with TRBJ2-7; weak D call: TRBD1 (5 bases). This CDR3 region has 15 residues. V was shortened by 5 bases and J by 0 bases, with 14 bases between the two germline ends. Per the germline V gene, CDR1 is MNHNY and CDR2 is SVGAGI (reference sequence). The CDR3 sequence: CASSRGFPSSYEQYF. In DNA form, the CDR3 reads TGTGCCAGCAGTAGGGGCTTTCCTAGCTCCTACGAGCAGTACTTC.

In nucleotides, the CDR3 is TGTGCCAGCTCACCTACAGGGACCCAAGAGACCCAGTACTTC. Translating gives CASSPTGTQETQYF. This chain uses TRBV18 with TRBJ2-5; tentatively, D is TRBD1 (6 bases). V lost 3 bases, J lost 1 base, and 9 bases lay in between. The CDR3 is 14 residues long. CDR1 and CDR2 from the germline V gene are KGHSH and LQKENI.

This clonotype was found a few times. The J gene is TRBJ2-3, the V gene TRBV4-2; TRBD2 agrees at 7 bases. V lost 4 bases, J lost 4 bases, and 11 bases stayed unmatched. CDR1 and CDR2 (germline): LGHNA, YNFKEQ. The CDR3 loop spans 16 amino acids. CDR3 nucleotides: TGTGCCAGCAGCCTCTGGGGGGGACTTATCCCAGATACGCAGTATTTT. Its protein is CASSLWGGLIPDTQYF.

V and J are TRBV11-2 and TRBJ1-6; D remains unclear. CDR1 and CDR2 (germline): SGHAT, FQNNGV. V lost 5 bases to trimming and J lost 14 bases, with 10 bases between them. The CDR3 runs to 11 residues. CDR3 loop: CASSGGWALHF. The CDR3 DNA follows: TGTGCCAGCAGCGGAGGTTGGGCCCTCCACTTT. The full variable domain, with the rest looked up from reference TRBV11-2 and TRBJ1-6, is EAGVAQSPRYKIIEKRQSVAFWCNPISGHATLYWYQQILGQGPKLLIQFQNNGVVDDSQLPKDRFSAERLKGVDSTLKIQPAKLEDSAVYLCASSGGWALHFGNGTRLTVT.

This clonotype was seen a few times. The chain combines TRBV5-4 with TRBJ1-1, with D unresolved. Germline-derived CDR1 and CDR2 are SGHNT and YYREEE (reference sequence). The CDR3 covers 11 residues. V was trimmed by 4 bases and J by 4 bases, leaving 5 bases between them. The DNA of the CDR3 is TGTGCCAGCAGCCGCAGCACTGAAGCTTTCTTT. This codes for CASSRSTEAFF. The variable domain in full, with the rest retrieved from reference TRBV5-4 and TRBJ1-1, is ETGVTQSPTHLIKTRGQQVTLRCSSQSGHNTVSWYQQALGQGPQFIFQYYREEENGRGNFPPRFSGLQFPNYSSELNVNALELDDSALYLCASSRSTEAFFGQGTRLTVV.

Only a few counts were recorded for this clonotype. The chain has TRBV7-9 and TRBJ1-1, with 10 nucleotides matching TRBD1. This CDR3 contains 15 residues. The germline V gene encodes CDR1 SEHNR and CDR2 FQNEAQ (reference sequence). V trimming: 2 bases; J trimming: 3 bases; junction bases outside the gene matches: 3. The CDR3: CASSLTGQGDTEAFF. CDR3 in DNA: TGTGCCAGCAGCTTAACCGGACAGGGGGACACTGAAGCTTTCTTT.

This clonotype was seen ten or more times. The chain joins TRBV7-9 to TRBJ2-1, with a possible D match to TRBD1 (5 bases). Trimming took off 8 bases at V and 6 bases at J, with 11 bases between the two ends. Germline V gives CDR1 SEHNR, CDR2 FQNEAQ (reference sequence). This CDR3 is built from 12 residues. CDR3 protein: CASSPDSNEQFF. CDR3 DNA: TGTGCCAGCTCACCCGACAGCAATGAGCAGTTCTTC.

Comment on this clonotype: Sequence at one end of the junction differs from germline and may be a read error. The rearrangement links TRBV5-1 to TRBJ2-5; D is uncertain. Germline CDR1 is SGHRS and CDR2 is YFSETQ. The CDR3 has 12 residues. CDR3 loop: CTSSLRKETQYF. CDR3 nucleotide sequence: TGCACCAGCAGCTTGCGGAAAGAGACCCAGTACTTC.

This clonotype has just a few counts. This chain's CDR3 is CASSSGTGYTDTQYF. CDR3 nucleotides: TGTGCCAGCAGTTCCGGGACAGGGTACACAGATACGCAGTATTTT. The rearrangement links TRBV28 to TRBJ2-3; the match to TRBD1 covers 9 bases. Germline CDR1 reads MDHEN; CDR2 reads SYDVKM. Trimming cost V 4 bases and J 2 bases; bases outside gene matches: 4. The CDR3 runs 15 residues. The full variable domain, in which reference TRBV28 and TRBJ2-3 provide the parts outside the CDR3, is DVKVTQSSRYLVKRTGEKVFLECVQDMDHENMFWYRQDPGLGLRLIYFSYDVKMKEKGDIPEGYSVSREKKERFSLILESASTNQTSMYLCASSSGTGYTDTQYFGPGTRLTVL.

The genes are TRBV3-1 and TRBJ1-2; 10 nucleotides agree with TRBD1. Trimming cost V 4 bases and J 5 bases; bases outside gene matches: 4. The CDR3 is 14 residues long. Germline CDR1 LGHDT, CDR2 YNNKEL (reference sequence). The CDR3 nucleotides are TGTGCCAGCAGCCGGCCGGGACAGGGGTATGGCTACACCTTC. Amino acid sequence: CASSRPGQGYGYTF.

The table lists this clonotype with a few counts. The chain links TRBV20-1 to TRBJ2-5, with 8 nucleotides matching TRBD1. With V trimmed by 6 bases and J by 5 bases, 8 bases remained unmatched. The CDR3 spans 13 residues. The V gene's germline CDR1 is DFQATT and CDR2 SNEGSKA (reference sequence). In DNA form, the CDR3 reads TGCAGTGCCCGGACAGGGCTTAGGGAGACCCAGTACTTC. It specifies CSARTGLRETQYF.

The chain couples TRBV6-2 or TRBV6-3 to TRBJ1-2; D unclear. The CDR3 sequence is 12 residues long. Trimming shortened V by 6 bases and J by 7 bases, and 12 bases separated the two germline ends. Per germline, CDR1 MNHEY and CDR2 SVGEGT. CDR3 loop: CASSLPLSGYTF. DNA of the CDR3: TGTGCCAGCAGCCTACCCTTATCTGGCTACACCTTC.

This clonotype was observed a handful of times. The chain recombines TRBV10-3 with TRBJ2-7, with no clear D. The V end was cut by 2 bases, the J end by 5 bases, with 10 bases between. Germline V gene lookup returns CDR1 ENHRY and CDR2 SYGVKD. This CDR3 contains 13 residues. As DNA, the CDR3 is TGTGCCATCAGTGAGCCCGAGAGCCACGAGCAGTACTTC. Protein: CAISEPESHEQYF.

This clonotype was counted a few times. V is TRBV12-3 or TRBV12-4 and J is TRBJ2-4; 11 bases agree with TRBD2. V lost 6 bases and J lost 0; bases outside the gene matches: 7. This CDR3 has 17 residues. As DNA, the CDR3 is TGTGCCAGCAGCCCTAGCGGGAGGATACTAGCCAAAAACATTCAGTACTTC. This sequence encodes CASSPSGRILAKNIQYF.

This clonotype has a single count. The chain links TRBV20-1 to TRBJ2-1; 10 bases are shared with TRBD2. The CDR3 loop spans 16 amino acids. V was pared by 3 bases and J by 8 bases, with 13 bases of the junction left unmatched. Per the germline V gene, CDR1 is DFQATT and CDR2 is SNEGSKA (reference sequence). CDR3 nucleotide sequence: TGCAGTGCTAGTGGGAGGCCTAGCGGGAGCCTCCATGAGCAGTTCTTC. Residues: CSASGRPSGSLHEQFF.

V gene TRBV9 combines with J gene TRBJ2-7; 7 nucleotides align to TRBD2. Germline V gene sequence: CDR1 SGDLS, CDR2 YYNGEE. With 5 bases clipped from V and 0 bases from J, the junction kept 8 bases outside the gene matches. This CDR3 has 15 amino acids. The CDR3 loop is CASSRGDSDSYEQYF. CDR3 coding DNA: TGTGCCAGCAGTCGGGGGGATAGCGACTCCTACGAGCAGTACTTC.

This clonotype was observed a handful of times. The rearrangement joins TRBV3-1 to TRBJ2-1; TRBD1 might be the D (6 bases). CDR3 length: 16 amino acids. V lost 1 base, J lost 4 bases, and 14 bases lay in between. Germline V gene data show CDR1 as LGHDT and CDR2 as YNNKEL (reference sequence). The CDR3 reads CASSQGGQMKYNEQFF. The CDR3 nucleotides read TGTGCCAGCAGCCAAGGGGGGCAAATGAAATACAATGAGCAGTTCTTC.

The chain combines TRBV12-3 or TRBV12-4 with TRBJ1-1; D not resolved. The CDR3 is made up of 14 amino acids. The ends were cut back, 0 bases at V and 7 bases at J, with 12 bases in the middle. The chain's CDR3 is CASSLASAGLEAFF. CDR3 nucleotide sequence: TGTGCCAGCAGTTTAGCGTCGGCAGGACTTGAAGCTTTCTTT.

This clonotype was picked up a small number of times. The chain carries TRBV3-1 and TRBJ2-7; D is uncertain. CDR1 and CDR2 from the germline V gene are LGHDT and YNNKEL (reference sequence). The CDR3 runs to 14 residues. V was trimmed by 6 bases and J by 6 bases, leaving 18 bases between them. The CDR3 reads CASSLRSLTGEQYF. The CDR3 DNA follows: TGTGCCAGCAGTCTCCGAAGTCTAACTGGCGAGCAGTACTTC.

There are a few counts of this clonotype. The rearrangement uses TRBV9 and TRBJ2-2; TRBD1 aligns across 9 bases. Unmatched junction bases numbered 8, after V lost 4 bases and J lost 1 base. Germline V gives CDR1 SGDLS, CDR2 YYNGEE. This CDR3 contains 17 residues. CDR3 sequence reads: CASSITSGQGNTGELFF. For the CDR3, the DNA is TGTGCCAGCAGCATTACCTCGGGACAGGGGAACACCGGGGAGCTGTTTTTT.

V usage is TRBV2 and J usage is TRBJ2-1; TRBD2 agrees at 10 bases. V trimming: 2 bases; J trimming: 2 bases; junction bases outside the gene matches: 6. Germline loops: CDR1 SNHLY, CDR2 FYNNEI. The CDR3 sequence is 17 residues long. This CDR3 is CASSEPLAGEAYNEQFF. As DNA, the CDR3 is TGTGCCAGCAGTGAACCCCTAGCGGGAGAAGCCTACAATGAGCAGTTCTTC.